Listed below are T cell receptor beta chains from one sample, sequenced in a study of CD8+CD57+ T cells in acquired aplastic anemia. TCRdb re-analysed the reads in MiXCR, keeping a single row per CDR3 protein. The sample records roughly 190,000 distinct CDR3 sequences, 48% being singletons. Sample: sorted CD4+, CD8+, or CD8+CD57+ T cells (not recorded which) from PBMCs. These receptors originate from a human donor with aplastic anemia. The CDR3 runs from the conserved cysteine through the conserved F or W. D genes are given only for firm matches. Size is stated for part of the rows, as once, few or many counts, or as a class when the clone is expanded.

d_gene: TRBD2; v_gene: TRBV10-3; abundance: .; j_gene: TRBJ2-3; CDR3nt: TGTGCCAGCAGTTCGACTAGCGGGAGCCATGAGCAGTATTTT; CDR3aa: CASSSTSGSHEQYF
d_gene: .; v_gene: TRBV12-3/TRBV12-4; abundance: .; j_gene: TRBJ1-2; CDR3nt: TGTGCCAGCAGTTTTGGGGCCCCATCCTGGGGCTACACCTTC; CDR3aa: CASSFGAPSWGYTF
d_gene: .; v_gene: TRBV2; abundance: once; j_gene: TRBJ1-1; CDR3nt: TGTGCCAGCAGTGACAGGGCATCTTTCTTT; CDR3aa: CASSDRASFF
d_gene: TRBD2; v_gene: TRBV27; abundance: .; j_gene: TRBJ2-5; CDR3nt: TGTGCCAGCAGACCTCGGACTAGCGTCCTCCAAGAGACCCAGTACTTC; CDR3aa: CASRPRTSVLQETQYF
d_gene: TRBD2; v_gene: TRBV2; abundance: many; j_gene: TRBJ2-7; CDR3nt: TGTGCCGGCCGCCGCAGCGGGAGAGAGCAGTACTTC; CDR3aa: CAGRRSGREQYF
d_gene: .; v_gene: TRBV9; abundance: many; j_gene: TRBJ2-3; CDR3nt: TGTGCCAGCAGCGTAGCCCCCAACACAGATACGCAGTATTTT; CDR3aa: CASSVAPNTDTQYF
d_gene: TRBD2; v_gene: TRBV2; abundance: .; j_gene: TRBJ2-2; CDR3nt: TGTGCCAGCAGTACAGCGGGGGGCACCGGGGAGCTGTTTTTT; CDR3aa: CASSTAGGTGELFF
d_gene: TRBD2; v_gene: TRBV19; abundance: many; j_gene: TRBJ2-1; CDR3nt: TGTGCCAGTAGTATAACGACTAGCGGGAGGGTTGTCAATGAGCAGTTCTTC; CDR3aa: CASSITTSGRVVNEQFF
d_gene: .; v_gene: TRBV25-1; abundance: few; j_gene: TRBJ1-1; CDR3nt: TGTGCCAGCAGTGAATGGGCTAAAGGGCGCCTGAACACTGAAGCTTTCTTT; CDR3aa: CASSEWAKGRLNTEAFF
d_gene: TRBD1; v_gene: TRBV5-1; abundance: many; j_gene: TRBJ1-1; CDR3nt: TGCGCCAGCAGCCACCTTTACAGGGGGTACACTGAAGCTTTCTTT; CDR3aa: CASSHLYRGYTEAFF
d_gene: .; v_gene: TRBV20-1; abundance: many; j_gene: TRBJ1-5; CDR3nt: TGCAGTGCTAGAAAGGATAGGGGCAATCAGCCCCAGCATTTT; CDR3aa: CSARKDRGNQPQHF
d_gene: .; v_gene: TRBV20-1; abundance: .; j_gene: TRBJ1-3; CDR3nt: TGCAGTGCTAAGGGGACCTCTGGAAACACCATATATTTT; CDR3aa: CSAKGTSGNTIYF
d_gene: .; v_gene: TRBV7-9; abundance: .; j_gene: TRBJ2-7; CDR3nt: TGTGCCAGCAGCTTAATGGCCAACTACGAGCAGTACTTC; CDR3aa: CASSLMANYEQYF
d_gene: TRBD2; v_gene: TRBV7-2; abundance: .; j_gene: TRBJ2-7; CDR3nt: TGTGCCAGCAGCTTAGTGGTAGCGGGAGTCGGGGAGCAGTACTTC; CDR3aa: CASSLVVAGVGEQYF
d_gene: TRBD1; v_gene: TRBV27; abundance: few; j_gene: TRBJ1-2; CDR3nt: TGTGCCAGCAGTGGAGACAGGGGGCTGAACTATGGCTACACCTTC; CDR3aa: CASSGDRGLNYGYTF
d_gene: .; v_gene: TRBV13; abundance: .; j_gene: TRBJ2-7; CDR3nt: TGTGCCAGCAGCTTAATGGGTGTTCCCTACGAGCAGTACTTC; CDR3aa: CASSLMGVPYEQYF
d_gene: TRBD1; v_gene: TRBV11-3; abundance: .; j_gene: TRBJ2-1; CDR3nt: TGTGCCAGCAGCTTAGCCGAAAGGACAGGGGGATTCTTC; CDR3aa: CASSLAERTGGFF
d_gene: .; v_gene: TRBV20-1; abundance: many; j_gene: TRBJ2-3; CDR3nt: TGCAGTGCTAGAGTAAGCACAGATACGCAGTATTTT; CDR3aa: CSARVSTDTQYF
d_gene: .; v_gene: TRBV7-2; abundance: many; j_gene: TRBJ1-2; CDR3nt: TGTGCCAGCAGCTTACGGAGGGGCCCCTATGGCTACACCTTC; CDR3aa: CASSLRRGPYGYTF
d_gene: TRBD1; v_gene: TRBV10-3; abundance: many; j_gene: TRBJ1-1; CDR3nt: TGTGCCATCAGTGAGTCGGGACCGGGACAGGGGTCTGAAGCTTTCTTT; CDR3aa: CAISESGPGQGSEAFF
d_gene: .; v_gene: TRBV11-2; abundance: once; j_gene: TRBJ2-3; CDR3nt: TGTGCCAGCAGCTTAGGATATGGCAGCACAGATACGCAGTATTTT; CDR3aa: CASSLGYGSTDTQYF
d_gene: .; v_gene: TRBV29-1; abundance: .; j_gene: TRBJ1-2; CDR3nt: TGCAGCGTTGAAGGAAGGGGAAGGAACTATGGCTACACCTTC; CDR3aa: CSVEGRGRNYGYTF
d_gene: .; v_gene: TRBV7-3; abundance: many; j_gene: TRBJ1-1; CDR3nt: TGTGCCAGCAGCTTAAGTTCTTCCTCCCCTGAAGCTTTCTTT; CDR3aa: CASSLSSSSPEAFF
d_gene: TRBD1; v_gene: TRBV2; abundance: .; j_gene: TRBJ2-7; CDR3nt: TGTGCCAGCAGCTATAGGCCGGGACAGGGGAACGAGCAGTACTTC; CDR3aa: CASSYRPGQGNEQYF
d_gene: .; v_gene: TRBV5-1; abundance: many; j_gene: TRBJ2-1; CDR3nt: TGCGCCAGCAGCTTGAATGATGAGCAGTTCTTC; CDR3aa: CASSLNDEQFF
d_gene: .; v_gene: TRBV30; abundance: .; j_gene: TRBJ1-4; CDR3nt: TGTGCCTGGACAGGGGTTAGTGAAAAACTGTTTTTT; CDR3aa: CAWTGVSEKLFF
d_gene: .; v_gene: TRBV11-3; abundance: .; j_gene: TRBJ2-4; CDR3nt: TGTGCCAGCAGCTTAGGGGCCAAAAACATTCAGTGCTTC; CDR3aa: CASSLGAKNIQCF
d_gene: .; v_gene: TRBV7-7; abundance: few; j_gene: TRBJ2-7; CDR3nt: TGTGCCAGCAGCCCCTTGACAGATAGGAGCTACGAGCAGTACTTC; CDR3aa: CASSPLTDRSYEQYF
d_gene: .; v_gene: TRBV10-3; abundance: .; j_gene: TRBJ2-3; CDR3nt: TGTGCCATCAGTGAGCCGAGAACTAGCACAGATACGCAGTATTTT; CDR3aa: CAISEPRTSTDTQYF
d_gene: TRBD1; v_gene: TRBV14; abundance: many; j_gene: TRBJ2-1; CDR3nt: TGTGCCAGCAGCCAAGATCAATGGGGACAGTCTTTATACAATGAGCAGTTCTTC; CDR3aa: CASSQDQWGQSLYNEQFF
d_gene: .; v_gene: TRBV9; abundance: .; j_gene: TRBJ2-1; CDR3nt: TGTGCCAGCAGCGTGGACAGTGAGCAGTTCTTC; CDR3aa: CASSVDSEQFF
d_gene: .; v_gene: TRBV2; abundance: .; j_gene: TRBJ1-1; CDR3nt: TGTGCCAGCAGTGTGAGGGGTTCGAACACTGAAGCTTTCTTT; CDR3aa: CASSVRGSNTEAFF
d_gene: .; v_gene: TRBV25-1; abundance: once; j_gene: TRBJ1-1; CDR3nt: TGTGCCAGCAGTGAAGGTGGGGCAAAGAACACTGAAGCTTTCTTT; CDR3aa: CASSEGGAKNTEAFF
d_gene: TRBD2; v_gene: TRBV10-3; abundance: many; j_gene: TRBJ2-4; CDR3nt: TGTGCCATCAGTGAGTCGGGAGGGGAAAACATTCAGTACTTC; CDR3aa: CAISESGGENIQYF
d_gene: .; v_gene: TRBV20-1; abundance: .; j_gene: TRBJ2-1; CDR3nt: TGCAGTGCTAGAGATCTTGCGGGGTCTGACTTAAATGAGCAGTTCTTC; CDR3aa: CSARDLAGSDLNEQFF
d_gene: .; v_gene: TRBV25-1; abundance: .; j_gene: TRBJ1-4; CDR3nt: TGTGCCAGCACCCAATGGTTGCAGGGGTGGGAAAAACTGTTTTTT; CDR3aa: CASTQWLQGWEKLFF
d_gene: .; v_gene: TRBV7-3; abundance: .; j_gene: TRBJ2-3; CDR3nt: TGTGCCAGCAGCGCGGACTTGCCTAGCACAGATACGCAGTATTTT; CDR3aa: CASSADLPSTDTQYF
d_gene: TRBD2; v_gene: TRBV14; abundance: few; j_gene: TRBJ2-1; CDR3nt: TGTGCCAGCAGCCAAGTACCACACTCGGGGGGGCCACGATACAATGAGCAGTTCTTC; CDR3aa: CASSQVPHSGGPRYNEQFF
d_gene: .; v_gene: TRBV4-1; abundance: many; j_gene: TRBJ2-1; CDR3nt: TGCGCCAGCAGCCATCCAATAACCGGGCAGGAGCAGTTCTTC; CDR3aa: CASSHPITGQEQFF
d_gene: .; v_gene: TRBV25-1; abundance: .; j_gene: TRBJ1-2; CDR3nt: TGTGCCAGCAGTGAATCGTCAAGCCGTAGAACAGGGCCCAACTATGGCTACACCTTC; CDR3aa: CASSESSSRRTGPNYGYTF
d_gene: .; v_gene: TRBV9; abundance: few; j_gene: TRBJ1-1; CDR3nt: TGTGCCAGCAGCGTAGGGGCGGGTTGGGACACTGAAGCTTTCTTT; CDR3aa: CASSVGAGWDTEAFF
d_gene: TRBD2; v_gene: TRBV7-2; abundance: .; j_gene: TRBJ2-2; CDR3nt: TGTGCCAGCAAGGCTAGCGGGAACACCGGGGAGCTGTTTTTT; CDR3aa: CASKASGNTGELFF
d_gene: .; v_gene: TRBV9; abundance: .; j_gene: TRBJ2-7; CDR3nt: TGTGCCAGCAGCGTAGTGAGGGGGAGTCTAAGTGAGCAGTACTTC; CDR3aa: CASSVVRGSLSEQYF